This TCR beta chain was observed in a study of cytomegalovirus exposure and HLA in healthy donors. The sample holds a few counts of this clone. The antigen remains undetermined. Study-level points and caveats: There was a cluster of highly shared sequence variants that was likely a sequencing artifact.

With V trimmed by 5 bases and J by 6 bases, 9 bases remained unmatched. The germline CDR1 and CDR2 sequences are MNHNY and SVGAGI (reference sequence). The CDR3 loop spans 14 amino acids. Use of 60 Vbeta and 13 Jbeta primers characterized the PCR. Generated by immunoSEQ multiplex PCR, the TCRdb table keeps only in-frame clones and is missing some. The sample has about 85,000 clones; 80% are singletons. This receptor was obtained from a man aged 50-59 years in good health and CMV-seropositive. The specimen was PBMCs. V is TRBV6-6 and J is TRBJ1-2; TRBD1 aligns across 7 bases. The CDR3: CASSTGVESHGYTF. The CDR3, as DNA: TGTGCCAGCAGTACAGGGGTTGAAAGTCATGGCTACACCTTC.